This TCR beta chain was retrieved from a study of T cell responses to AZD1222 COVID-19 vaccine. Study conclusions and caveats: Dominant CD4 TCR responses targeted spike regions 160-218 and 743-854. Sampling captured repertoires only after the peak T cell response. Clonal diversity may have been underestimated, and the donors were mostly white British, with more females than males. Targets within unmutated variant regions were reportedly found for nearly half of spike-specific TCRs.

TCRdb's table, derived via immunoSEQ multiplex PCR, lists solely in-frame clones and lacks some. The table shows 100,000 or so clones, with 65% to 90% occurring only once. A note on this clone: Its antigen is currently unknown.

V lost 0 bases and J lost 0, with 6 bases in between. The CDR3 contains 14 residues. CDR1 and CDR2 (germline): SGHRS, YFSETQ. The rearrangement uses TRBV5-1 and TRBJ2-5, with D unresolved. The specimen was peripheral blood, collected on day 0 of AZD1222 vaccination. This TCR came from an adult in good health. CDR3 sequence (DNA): TGCGCCAGCAGCTTGGACGGTAACCAAGAGACCCAGTACTTC. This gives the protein CASSLDGNQETQYF.